This T cell receptor (beta chain) was profiled in a study of somatic mutations in cytotoxic T cells in rheumatoid arthritis. The study's findings and limits: Significant differences in CD8+ T-cell clonality were not found between rheumatoid arthritis patients and healthy controls (age-matched). No age-related increase in CD8+ clonality was seen in healthy controls, but one was seen in rheumatoid arthritis patients.

About this clone: As yet, its antigen is unknown.

As processed by the authors: Published virus-specific TCRB sequences matched only a few of the patient CD8+ clones exceeding 1%. Measured with immunoSEQ multiplex PCR; TCRdb has only the in-frame clones, and not every one. That table is the source of V, J and clone size, and D and trimming were worked out from the DNA. The top ten clones hold under 15% of a sample with some 20,000 clones, approximately 83% of them seen once. The CDR3 totals 14 residues. Per germline, CDR1 PRHDT and CDR2 FYEKMQ (reference sequence). V was shortened by 5 bases and J by 1 base, with 11 bases between the two germline ends. After CD4+ and CD8+ cells were isolated by positive magnetic bead selection, their purity was checked by flow cytometry.

The source material was CD8+ T cells sorted from blood. This sequence joins TRBV13 and TRBJ1-2; D remains unclear. This sequence originates from an adult with rheumatoid arthritis. CDR3 bases: TGTGCCAGCAGCCCGGGCGGCGATAACTATGGCTACACCTTC. This translates into CASSPGGDNYGYTF.